Presented here are 12 T cell receptor beta chains from one specimen sequenced in a study of blood T cells in healthy people across ages. Together with a sample-barcoded 5' primer, a J-beta primer mix was included in a second PCR lasting roughly 6 to 12 cycles. TCRdb called the 5' RACE reads again in MiXCR, with one record for every CDR3 protein. The repertoire holds 550,000 to 750,000 distinct CDR3 sequences, with 20% to 25% as singletons. The sequenced sample consisted of blood. These receptors all come from a man between 65 and 85 years old in good health.

The chain joins TRBV4-1 to TRBJ2-7; D perhaps matches TRBD1 (5 bases). This CDR3 has 15 residues. Germline V gives CDR1 MGHRA, CDR2 YSYEKL. V shed 2 bases and J shed 0 bases, with 11 bases lying between them. In DNA form, the CDR3 reads TGCGCCAGCAGCCAATCGACAGTCAGCTCCTACGAGCAGTACTTC. Its protein is CASSQSTVSSYEQYF.

The chain links TRBV20-1 to TRBJ1-1, with unresolved D. The CDR3 covers 11 residues. Germline V gene data show CDR1 as DFQATT and CDR2 as SNEGSKA (reference sequence). CDR3 residues: CTTTVNTEAFF. The CDR3 coding sequence is TGCACCACGACCGTTAACACTGAAGCTTTCTTT.

This clonotype has more than one count but fewer than ten. The CDR3: CASRRDGFYEQYF. The CDR3 region has the DNA TGTGCCAGCAGACGGGACGGATTTTACGAGCAGTACTTC. This chain uses TRBV28 with TRBJ2-7; D tentatively reads TRBD1 or TRBD2 (5 bases each). Germline V gene lookup returns CDR1 MDHEN and CDR2 SYDVKM. The CDR3 runs to 13 residues. Trimming took off 6 bases at V and 4 bases at J, with 13 bases between the two ends. The whole variable domain, remainder taken from reference TRBV28 and TRBJ2-7, is DVKVTQSSRYLVKRTGEKVFLECVQDMDHENMFWYRQDPGLGLRLIYFSYDVKMKEKGDIPEGYSVSREKKERFSLILESASTNQTSMYLCASRRDGFYEQYFGPGTRLTVT.

The chain combines TRBV5-1 with TRBJ2-7; TRBD2 matches 9 bases. The tail of the sequence fits TRBJ2-5 better, so the J call may be wrong. Germline CDR1 is SGHRS and CDR2 is YFSETQ. CDR3 length: 18 amino acids. Here the CDR3 reads CASSPSSWIAGEEETQYF. The CDR3 nucleotides are TGCGCCAGCAGCCCTTCCTCCTGGATAGCGGGAGAGGAAGAGACCCAGTACTTC.

This clonotype showed up just a few times. The chain joins TRBV7-8 to TRBJ2-5, with TRBD1 matching over 8 bases. The DNA end favors TRBJ2-1, so the J call may be wrong. Germline V lookup: CDR1 SGHVS, CDR2 FQNEAQ. This CDR3 region has 15 residues. CDR3 sequence: CASSIQGAGIHGQFF. CDR3 sequence (DNA): TGTGCCAGCAGCATCCAGGGGGCGGGTATCCATGGGCAGTTCTTC.

This clonotype has ten or more counts. The V call is TRBV28, the J call TRBJ2-5; 11 nucleotides agree with TRBD2. Germline CDR1 reads MDHEN; CDR2 reads SYDVKM. J lost 5 bases, V lost 8 bases, and 10 bases had no gene match. This CDR3 is 15 amino acids long. The CDR3 bases are TGTGCCAGCCATACTCTACTAGCGGGAGCTGAGACCCAGTACTTC. It yields the protein CASHTLLAGAETQYF.

A few counts support this clonotype. This chain links TRBV7-2 with TRBJ2-5, with TRBD1 identical over 8 bases. V dropped 5 bases and J dropped 5; count of bases not matched to a gene: 10. This CDR3 spans 15 amino acids. Germline CDR1 and CDR2: SGHTA and FQGNSA. CDR3 DNA sequence: TGTGCCAGCAGCCCTGGACAGGGCGATTCGGAGACCCAGTACTTC. Protein sequence: CASSPGQGDSETQYF.

V usage is TRBV5-1 and J usage is TRBJ1-4; D not certain. The CDR3 contains 16 residues. V gave up 4 bases and J gave up 0 bases, with 13 bases separating them. Per the germline V gene, CDR1 is SGHRS and CDR2 is YFSETQ. CDR3 coding DNA: TGCGCCAGCAGCCTCAACATGGGTGCAACTAATGAAAAACTGTTTTTT. As protein: CASSLNMGATNEKLFF.

This chain connects TRBV20-1 to TRBJ1-5, with a weak D call TRBD1 (5 bases). From germline, CDR1 is DFQATT and CDR2 SNEGSKA (reference sequence). V was trimmed by 1 base and J by 0 bases, leaving 13 bases between them. This CDR3 region has 16 residues. CDR3 sequence reads: CSARVGGTDSNQPQHF. Written as DNA, the CDR3 is TGCAGTGCTAGAGTTGGAGGGACCGATAGCAATCAGCCCCAGCATTTT.

A few counts support this clonotype. The chain uses TRBV20-1 and TRBJ2-7; 7 positions agree with TRBD1. V trimming: 4 bases; J trimming: 3 bases; junction bases outside the gene matches: 3. This CDR3 is 12 amino acids long. Germline V gene data show CDR1 as DFQATT and CDR2 as SNEGSKA (reference sequence). The CDR3: CSAIWTGYEQYF. The CDR3 nucleotides read TGCAGTGCTATTTGGACAGGCTACGAGCAGTACTTC.

At least ten counts were recorded for this clonotype. The chain carries TRBV10-3 and TRBJ2-2; 8 nucleotides line up with TRBD2. The CDR3 is made up of 15 amino acids. Germline V lookup: CDR1 ENHRY, CDR2 SYGVKD. V lost 6 bases and J lost 4; bases outside the gene matches: 7. The CDR3 sequence: CAIRASGSVTGELFF. The CDR3 DNA reads TGTGCCATCAGGGCGAGCGGGAGCGTCACCGGGGAGCTGTTTTTT.

This clonotype was seen a few times. The CDR3 bases are TGTGCCAGCACCGTCGGAGGACAGAACACCGGGGAGCTGTTTTTT. It codes for CASTVGGQNTGELFF. The rearrangement joins TRBV7-9 to TRBJ2-2; D tentatively fits TRBD1 or TRBD2 (5 bases each). This CDR3 has 15 residues. V lost 7 bases, J lost 1 base, and 13 bases lay in between. CDR1 and CDR2 (germline): SEHNR, FQNEAQ (reference sequence). The full variable domain, completed using reference TRBV7-9 and TRBJ2-2, is DTGVSQNPRHKITKRGQNVTFRCDPISEHNRLYWYRQTLGQGPEFLTYFQNEAQLEKSRLLSDRFSAERPKGSFSTLEIQRTEQGDSAMYLCASTVGGQNTGELFFGEGSRLTVL.